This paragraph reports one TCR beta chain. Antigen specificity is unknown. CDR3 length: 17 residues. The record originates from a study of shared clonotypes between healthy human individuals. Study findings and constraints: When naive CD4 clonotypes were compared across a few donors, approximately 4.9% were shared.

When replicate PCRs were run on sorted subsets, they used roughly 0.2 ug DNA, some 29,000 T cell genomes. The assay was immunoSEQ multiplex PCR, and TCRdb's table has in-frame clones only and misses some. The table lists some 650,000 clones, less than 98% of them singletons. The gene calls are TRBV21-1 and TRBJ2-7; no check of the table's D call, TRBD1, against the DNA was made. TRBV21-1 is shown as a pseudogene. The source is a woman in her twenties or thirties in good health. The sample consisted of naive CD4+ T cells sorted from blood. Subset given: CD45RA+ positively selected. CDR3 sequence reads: CASSRIRQGTHAYEQYF. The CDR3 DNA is TGTGCCAGCAGCAGAATAAGACAGGGGACCCATGCCTACGAGCAGTACTTC.